This note documents a single TCR beta chain sequence. The antigen this receptor binds is unknown. Within one base of it there is no much larger clone, and no base qualities were kept. The data stem from a study of OX40 agonist ivuxolimab in advanced cancers. A note on the overall study: Ivuxolimab was an agonistic, fully human IgG2 monoclonal antibody directed against OX40 (CD134), a costimulatory receptor. Intravenous ivuxolimab was administered to patients every 2 weeks at six dose levels: 0.01, 0.1, 0.3, 1.5, 3 and 10 mg/kg. Among the roughly 50 dose-escalation patients, about 19 had hepatocellular carcinoma, roughly 15 melanoma, 9 renal cell carcinoma and 9 head and neck cancer. The dose-escalation cohort was roughly 87% male with a mean age of about 58 years, ranging from roughly 20 to 80. Patients were allowed to have had prior anti-PD-1, anti-PD-L1 or anti-CTLA-4 therapy, and approximately 43% of the dose-escalation patients had previously received checkpoint inhibitors. Partial responses occurred in three dose-escalation patients: two with cutaneous melanoma and one with hepatocellular carcinoma. The purpose of peripheral TCRbeta sequencing was to test whether ivuxolimab changed TCR sequence diversity and led to clonal T-cell expansion. The monotherapy dose-escalation portion (N ≈ 50 patients) of the phase I ivuxolimab trial is reported in the paper.

For sequencing of the TCRbeta CDR3 region, genomic DNA was extracted from the sorted cells. The immunoSEQ Assay was used to sequence the TCRbeta CDR3 regions. The table comes from immuneACCESS by way of TCRdb, which keeps in-frame sequences with V and J called. Part of the clones is missing from these tables; in studies checked, under half for an unresolved V gene and the rest for unknown reasons. Counted in this sample were around 40,000 clones; nearly 85% of them appeared once. About 20% of the sample is held by the ten biggest clonotypes. Patients with a history of autoimmune disease or receiving systemic immunosuppression were excluded from the trial. In every dose cohort, peripheral blood was drawn for TCR sequencing at baseline, cycle 4 day 1, and cycle 7 day 1. Samples were obtained from an open-label, multicenter, first-in-human phase I dose-escalation trial of ivuxolimab. Adults with locally advanced or metastatic melanoma, renal cell, hepatocellular, or head and neck squamous cell carcinoma were enrolled in the trial. Before TCR sequencing, CD4+ T cells and CD8+ T cells from peripheral blood were sorted into separate populations.

The paper as a whole reports these results and caveats: Low levels of normalized T-cell clonal expansion were also shown by some nonresponding patients. In the 0.1-3.0 mg/kg groups, partial responders were among the patients with the lowest normalized peripheral clonal expansion, particularly in CD8+ T cells. The antigen specificity of the clonally expanded peripheral T cells was not determined. After ivuxolimab, expanded clones were on average more numerous among CD8+ T cells than among CD4+ T cells. At doses of 0.1 to 3.0 mg/kg, clonal expansion of both CD4+ and CD8+ T cells in blood was seen between baseline and week 6.

The specimen was CD4+ or CD8+ T cells sorted from blood, collected in a trial of the OX40 agonist ivuxolimab. This TCR derives from an adult with an advanced solid tumor such as melanoma, head and neck, liver or kidney cancer.

The CDR3 here reads CASRLAGGTYNEQFF. Read as DNA, the sequence is TGTGCCAGCAGACTAGCGGGGGGTACCTACAATGAGCAGTTCTTC. The V and J genes are TRBV2 and TRBJ2-1, with 12 bases aligning to TRBD2. The CDR3 sequence holds 15 residues, the cysteine and phenylalanine included. Just the 45-base CDR3 DNA is kept, in frame starting at base 1. In the germline V gene, CDR1 corresponds to SNHLY and CDR2 to FYNNEI. Clipping removes 6 bases from V and 2 bases from J, with 2 as the unmatched junction base count. The entire variable domain, with the stretches around the CDR3 drawn from the reference TRBV2 and TRBJ2-1 proteins, is EPEVTQTPSHQVTQMGQEVILRCVPISNHLYFYWYRQILGQKVEFLVSFYNNEISEKSEIFDDQFSVERPDGSNFTLKIRSTKLEDSAMYFCASRLAGGTYNEQFFGPGTRLTVL.